A single sample gave rise to the 3 T cell receptor beta chains below, sequenced in a study of T cells in Graves' hyperthyroidism and ophthalmopathy. Researchers amplified the TCR beta CDR3 regions from RNA transcripts. A first-round RT-PCR of the TCR CDR3 used the HTBI primer set. In TCRdb, the multiplex PCR reads were re-called with MiXCR into one record per CDR3 protein. The sample carries about 700,000 distinct CDR3 sequences, about 15% recorded once. The source material was blood. The receptors derive from a woman in her late teens or twenties with Graves' hyperthyroidism.

Remarks on this clonotype: A much larger clone lies a single base off, so this may be a read error. The gene calls are TRBV7-6 and TRBJ2-1; D is uncertain. The assigned J gene may be wrong: the sequence end matches TRBJ2-7 better. Germline-derived CDR1 and CDR2 are SGHVS and FNYEAQ. This CDR3 has 14 amino acids. The CDR3 reads CASSHGFSYNEQYF. CDR3 in DNA: TGTGCCAGCAGCCACGGGTTCTCCTACAATGAGCAGTACTTC.

In this sample, this clonotype turned up many times. The V gene is TRBV3-1, the J gene TRBJ2-7, with D unclear. Trimming pared 1 base from V and 2 bases from J, leaving 12 bases between. This CDR3 spans 15 amino acids. Germline values: CDR1 LGHDT, CDR2 YNNKEL (reference sequence). The CDR3 DNA sequence: TGTGCCAGCAGCCAAGTTCCCGGACCTACCTACGAGCAGTACTTC. Residues: CASSQVPGPTYEQYF.

This clonotype occurred a few times. For the CDR3, the DNA is TGTGCCAGTAGTATGAAACTAGCGGGTGGCGAGACCCAGTACTTC. It specifies CASSMKLAGGETQYF. This chain joins TRBV19 and TRBJ2-5, with TRBD2 matching over 9 bases. Germline V gives CDR1 LNHDA, CDR2 SQIVND (reference sequence). Germline trimming cut 3 bases from V and 5 bases from J; bases unmatched to any gene: 7. The CDR3 runs to 15 residues.